Listed below are T cell receptor beta chains from one sample, sequenced in a study of cytomegalovirus exposure and HLA in healthy donors. Clones were read by immunoSEQ multiplex PCR, and TCRdb kept only the in-frame ones, dropping some. This sample yields over 120,000 clones, of which over 90% are seen a single time; 1.8% belongs to the top ten. Sequenced: PBMCs. The receptors were sampled from a man younger than 35 in good health and CMV-seropositive. The CDR3 runs from the conserved cysteine through the conserved F or W. A D gene is named only where the DNA matches it firmly.

j_call	d_call	v_call	cdr3_length	cdr3_aa
TRBJ1-4	TRBD1	TRBV5-1	14	CASTLDRPEEKLFF
TRBJ2-1	TRBD2	TRBV10-2	18	CASSETGTSGRKYNEQFF
TRBJ2-1	TRBD2	TRBV6-6	16	CASSPSSGVSYNEQFF
TRBJ2-3	TRBD1	TRBV2	17	CASSPGQGALSTDTQYF
TRBJ1-1	.	TRBV28	15	CATTQHAGPDTEAFF
TRBJ2-1	.	TRBV6-1	16	CASSERRAPRGYEQFF
TRBJ2-1	TRBD2	TRBV30	14	CAWKEDGLAHEQFF
TRBJ2-7	.	TRBV6-6	14	CASRPSALRYEQYF
TRBJ2-3	.	TRBV9	14	CASSVAGFTDTQYF
TRBJ2-1	.	TRBV27	14	CASSLWRNINEQFF
TRBJ1-3	.	TRBV5-5	15	CASSNGGTSGNTIYF
TRBJ2-7	.	TRBV5-1	15	CASSQGTRLPYEQYF
TRBJ1-2	.	TRBV19	14	CASSPDTSFYGYTF
TRBJ2-1	TRBD2	TRBV27	16	CASSYIAGGPYNEQFF
TRBJ1-5	.	TRBV7-9	14	CASSSWDINQPQHF
TRBJ2-7	.	TRBV19	13	CASSIGLGIEQYF
TRBJ2-3	.	TRBV11-3	14	CASSLRGNTDTQYF
TRBJ2-7	TRBD2	TRBV27	16	CASSQAGTSGRDEQYF
TRBJ2-7	.	TRBV28	13	CASSPRADREQYF
TRBJ2-7	TRBD2	TRBV27	16	CASSSVASGRVYEQYF
TRBJ1-5	TRBD1	TRBV15	15	CATSRTGDSNQPQHF
TRBJ2-1	.	TRBV5-6	16	CASSLGPPPLLNEQFF
TRBJ1-2	.	TRBV7-9	11	CASSLASGYTF
TRBJ1-2	TRBD1	TRBV30	12	CAWSVDRGQLTF
TRBJ2-5	.	TRBV5-1	13	CASSKGAGETQYF
TRBJ2-2	TRBD2	TRBV11-2	17	CASSSRLAGVWAGELFF
TRBJ2-1	.	TRBV7-2	13	CASSQTGYNEQFF
TRBJ2-3	TRBD1	TRBV25-1	16	CASSSTRDRGADTQYF
TRBJ1-5	TRBD1	TRBV11-3	15	CASRPGQGENQPQHF
TRBJ2-1	.	TRBV5-4	15	CASSLESGYYNEQFF
TRBJ1-2	.	TRBV29-1	13	CSVAAGLNYGYTF
TRBJ1-5	TRBD1	TRBV19	18	CASSIRRTGSVSNQPQHF
TRBJ1-2	TRBD1	TRBV6-6	14	CASSSTGGWYGYTF
TRBJ2-5	.	TRBV7-9	13	CASSQEVKETQYF
TRBJ1-1	TRBD1	TRBV7-8	15	CASSSVQGANTEAFF
TRBJ1-2	.	TRBV28	15	CASSSGPGTSHGYTF
TRBJ2-6	.	TRBV10-3	17	CAISGPTGNSGANVLTF
TRBJ2-1	.	TRBV11-2	18	CASSLDRRWGSTYNEQFF
TRBJ1-3	TRBD1	TRBV11-2	17	CASSLRGDRDSGNTIYF
TRBJ2-2	.	TRBV28	17	CASSLLTLRENTGELFF
TRBJ2-7	.	TRBV7-8	13	CASSPRSGYEQYF
TRBJ2-5	TRBD1	TRBV2	15	CASSDNRDSVETQYF
TRBJ2-7	TRBD1	TRBV28	15	CASSLIPGGRDEQYF
TRBJ2-1	TRBD2	TRBV4-1	18	CASSQEGAGVASYNEQFF
TRBJ1-2	.	TRBV5-6	14	CASSLADRIYGYTF
TRBJ1-1	.	TRBV11-2	14	CASSLPGLNTEAFF
TRBJ2-1	TRBD2	TRBV2	12	CASSYGLDEQFF
TRBJ2-3	TRBD2	TRBV4-1	15	CASSQDGLAGDTQYF
TRBJ1-1	TRBD1	TRBV6-5	14	CASSPTGGRTEAFF
TRBJ1-4	.	TRBV5-4	13	CASSQGTKEKLFF